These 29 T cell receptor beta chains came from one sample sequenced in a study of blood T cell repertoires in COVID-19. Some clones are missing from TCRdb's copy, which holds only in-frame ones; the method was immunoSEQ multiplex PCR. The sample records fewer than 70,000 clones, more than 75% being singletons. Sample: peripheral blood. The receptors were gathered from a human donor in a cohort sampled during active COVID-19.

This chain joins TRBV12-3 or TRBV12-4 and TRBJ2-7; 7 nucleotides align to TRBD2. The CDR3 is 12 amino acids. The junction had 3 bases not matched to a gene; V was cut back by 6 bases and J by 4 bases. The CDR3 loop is CASRRGIYEQYF. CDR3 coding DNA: TGTGCCAGCAGGCGGGGGATTTACGAGCAGTACTTC.

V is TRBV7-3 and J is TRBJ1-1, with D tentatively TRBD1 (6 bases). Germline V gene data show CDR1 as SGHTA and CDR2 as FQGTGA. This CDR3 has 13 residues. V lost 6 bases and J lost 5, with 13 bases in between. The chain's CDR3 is CASRAAGDTEAFF. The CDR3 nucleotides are TGTGCCAGCAGAGCCGCAGGGGATACTGAAGCTTTCTTT.

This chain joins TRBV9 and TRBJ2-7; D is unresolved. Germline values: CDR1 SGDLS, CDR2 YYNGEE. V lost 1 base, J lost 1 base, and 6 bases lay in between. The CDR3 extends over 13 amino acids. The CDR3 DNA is TGTGCCAGCAGCGTAACGGGTTCCTACGAGCAGTACTTC. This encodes CASSVTGSYEQYF.

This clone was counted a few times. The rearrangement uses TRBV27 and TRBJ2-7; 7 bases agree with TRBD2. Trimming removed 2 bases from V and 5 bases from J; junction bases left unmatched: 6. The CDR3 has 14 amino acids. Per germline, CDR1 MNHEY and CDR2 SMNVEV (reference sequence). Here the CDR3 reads CASSLVPSGDEQYF. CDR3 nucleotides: TGTGCCAGCAGTTTAGTACCTAGCGGAGACGAGCAGTACTTC.

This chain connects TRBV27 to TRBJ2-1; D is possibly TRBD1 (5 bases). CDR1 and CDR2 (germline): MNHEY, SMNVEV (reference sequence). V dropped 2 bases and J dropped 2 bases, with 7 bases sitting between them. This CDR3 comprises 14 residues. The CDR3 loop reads CASSLRTPYNEQFF. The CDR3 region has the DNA TGTGCCAGCAGTTTAAGGACACCCTACAATGAGCAGTTCTTC.

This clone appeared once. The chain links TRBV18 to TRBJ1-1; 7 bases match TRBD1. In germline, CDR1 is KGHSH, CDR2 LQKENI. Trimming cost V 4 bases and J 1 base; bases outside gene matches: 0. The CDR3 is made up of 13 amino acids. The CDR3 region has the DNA TGTGCCAGCTCACGGGACAGGAACACTGAAGCTTTCTTT. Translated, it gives CASSRDRNTEAFF.

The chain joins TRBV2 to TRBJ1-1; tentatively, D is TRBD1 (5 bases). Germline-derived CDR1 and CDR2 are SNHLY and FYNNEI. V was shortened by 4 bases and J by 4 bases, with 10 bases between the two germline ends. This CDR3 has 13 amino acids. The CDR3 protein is CASSGRGGTEAFF. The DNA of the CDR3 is TGTGCCAGCAGTGGACGGGGGGGCACTGAAGCTTTCTTT.

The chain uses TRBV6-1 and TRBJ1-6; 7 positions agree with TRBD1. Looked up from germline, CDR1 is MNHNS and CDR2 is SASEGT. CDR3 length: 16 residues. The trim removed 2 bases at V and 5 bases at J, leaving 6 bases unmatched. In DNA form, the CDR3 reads TGTGCCAGCAGTGAATGGGGACAGAGCCATAATTCACCCCTCCACTTT. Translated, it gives CASSEWGQSHNSPLHF.

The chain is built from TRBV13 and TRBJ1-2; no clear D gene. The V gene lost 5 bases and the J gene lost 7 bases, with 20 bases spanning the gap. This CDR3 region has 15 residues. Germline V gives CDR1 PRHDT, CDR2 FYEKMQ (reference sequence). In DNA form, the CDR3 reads TGTGCCAGCAGCCTTCTTACGTCCGGGAATAGTGGCTACACCTTC. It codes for CASSLLTSGNSGYTF. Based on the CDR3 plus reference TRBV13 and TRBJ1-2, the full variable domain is AAGVIQSPRHLIKEKRETATLKCYPIPRHDTVYWYQQGPGQDPQFLISFYEKMQSDKGSIPDRFSAQQFSDYHSELNMSSLELGDSALYFCASSLLTSGNSGYTFGSGTRLTVV.

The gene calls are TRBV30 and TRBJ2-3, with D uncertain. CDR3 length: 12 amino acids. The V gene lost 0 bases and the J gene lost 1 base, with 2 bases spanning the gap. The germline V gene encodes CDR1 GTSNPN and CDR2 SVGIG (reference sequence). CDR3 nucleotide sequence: TGTGCCTGGAGTGTCGGCACAGATACGCAGTATTTT. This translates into CAWSVGTDTQYF.

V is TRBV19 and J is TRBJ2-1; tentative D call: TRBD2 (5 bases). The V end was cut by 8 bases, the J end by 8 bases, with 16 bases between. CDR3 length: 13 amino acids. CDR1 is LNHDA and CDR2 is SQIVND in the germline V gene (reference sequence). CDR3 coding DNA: TGTGCCAGTCGGAAGACGGGATCGGATGAGCAGTTCTTC. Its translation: CASRKTGSDEQFF. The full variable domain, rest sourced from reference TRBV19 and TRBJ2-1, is DGGITQSPKYLFRKEGQNVTLSCEQNLNHDAMYWYRQDPGQGLRLIYYSQIVNDFQKGDIAEGYSVSREKKESFPLTVTSAQKNPTAFYLCASRKTGSDEQFFGPGTRLTVL.

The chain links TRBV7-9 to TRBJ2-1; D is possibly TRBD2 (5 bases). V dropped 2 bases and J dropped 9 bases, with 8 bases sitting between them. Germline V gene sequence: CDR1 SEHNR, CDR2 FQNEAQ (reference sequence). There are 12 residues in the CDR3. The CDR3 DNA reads TGTGCCAGCAGCTTAATGGGGAGTGAGCAGTTCTTC. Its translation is CASSLMGSEQFF.

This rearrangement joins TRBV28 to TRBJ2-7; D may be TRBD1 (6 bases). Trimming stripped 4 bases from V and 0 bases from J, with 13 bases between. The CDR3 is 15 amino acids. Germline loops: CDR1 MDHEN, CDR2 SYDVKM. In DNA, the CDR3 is TGTGCCAGCAGTTCCGGGACATCGAGCTCCTACGAGCAGTACTTC. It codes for CASSSGTSSSYEQYF.

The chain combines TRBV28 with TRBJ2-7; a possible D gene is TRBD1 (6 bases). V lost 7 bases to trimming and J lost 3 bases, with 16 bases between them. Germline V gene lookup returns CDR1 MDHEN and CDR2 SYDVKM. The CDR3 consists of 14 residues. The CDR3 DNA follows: TGTGCCAGCAATCTTCAGGGGAAAGTCTACGAGCAGTACTTC. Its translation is CASNLQGKVYEQYF.

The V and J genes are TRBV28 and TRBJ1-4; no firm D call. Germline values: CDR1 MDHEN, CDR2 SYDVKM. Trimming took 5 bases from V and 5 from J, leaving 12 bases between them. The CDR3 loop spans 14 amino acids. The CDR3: CASSPRGSNEKLFF. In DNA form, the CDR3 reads TGTGCCAGCAGTCCCCGAGGGTCGAATGAAAAACTGTTTTTT.

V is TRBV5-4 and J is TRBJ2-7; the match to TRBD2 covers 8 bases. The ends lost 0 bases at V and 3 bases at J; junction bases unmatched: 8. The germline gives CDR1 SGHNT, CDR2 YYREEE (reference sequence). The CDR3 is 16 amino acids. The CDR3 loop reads CASSLELAGIYYEQYF. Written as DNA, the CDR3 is TGTGCCAGCAGCTTGGAATTAGCGGGGATCTACTACGAGCAGTACTTC.

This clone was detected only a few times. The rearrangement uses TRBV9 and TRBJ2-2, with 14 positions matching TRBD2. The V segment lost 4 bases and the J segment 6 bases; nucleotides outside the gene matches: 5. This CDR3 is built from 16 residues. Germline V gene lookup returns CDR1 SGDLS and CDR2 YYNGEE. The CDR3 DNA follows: TGTGCCAGCAGCCCCCGACTAGCGGGAGGGCCCGGGGAGCTGTTTTTT. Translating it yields CASSPRLAGGPGELFF.

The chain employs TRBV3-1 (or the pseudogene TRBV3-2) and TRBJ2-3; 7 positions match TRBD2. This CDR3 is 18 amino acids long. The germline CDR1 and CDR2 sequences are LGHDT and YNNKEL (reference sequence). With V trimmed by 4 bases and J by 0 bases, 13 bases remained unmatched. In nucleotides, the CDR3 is TGTGCCAGCAGCCGATATAGCGGGCGCTACTTAAGCACAGATACGCAGTATTTT. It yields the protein CASSRYSGRYLSTDTQYF.

The CDR3 protein is CASSFWGEDTQYF. In DNA form, the CDR3 reads TGTGCCAGCAGCTTTTGGGGGGAAGATACGCAGTATTTT. The genes are TRBV5-6 and TRBJ2-3, with D possibly being TRBD2 (6 bases). The germline V and J ends were trimmed by 2 bases and 5 bases, with 9 bases remaining between them. CDR1 SGHDT and CDR2 YYEEEE come from the germline V gene. The CDR3 is 13 amino acids.

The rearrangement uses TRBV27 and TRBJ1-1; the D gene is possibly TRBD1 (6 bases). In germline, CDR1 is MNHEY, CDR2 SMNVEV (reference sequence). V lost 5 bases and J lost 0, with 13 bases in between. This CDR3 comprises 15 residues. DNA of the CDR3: TGTGCCAGCAGTGTCTTACAGGGACTGAACACTGAAGCTTTCTTT. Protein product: CASSVLQGLNTEAFF.

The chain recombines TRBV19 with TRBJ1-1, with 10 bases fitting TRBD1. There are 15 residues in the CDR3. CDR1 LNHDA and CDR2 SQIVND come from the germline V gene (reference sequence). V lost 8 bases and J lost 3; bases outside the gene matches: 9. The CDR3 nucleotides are TGTGCCAGTGGTCGTCGGGGACAGGGGTACACTGAAGCTTTCTTT. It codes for CASGRRGQGYTEAFF.

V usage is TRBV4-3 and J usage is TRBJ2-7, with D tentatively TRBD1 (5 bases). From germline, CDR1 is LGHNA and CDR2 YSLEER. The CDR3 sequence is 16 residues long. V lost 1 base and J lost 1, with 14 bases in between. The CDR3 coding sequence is TGCGCCAGCAGCCAAGGTTTTAGGGGTCTTTCCTACGAGCAGTACTTC. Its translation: CASSQGFRGLSYEQYF.

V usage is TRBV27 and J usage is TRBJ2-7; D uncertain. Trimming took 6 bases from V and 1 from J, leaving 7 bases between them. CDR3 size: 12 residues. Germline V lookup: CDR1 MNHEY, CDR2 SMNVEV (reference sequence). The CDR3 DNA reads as TGTGCCAGCAGCTTACATTCCTACGAGCAGTACTTC. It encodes CASSLHSYEQYF.

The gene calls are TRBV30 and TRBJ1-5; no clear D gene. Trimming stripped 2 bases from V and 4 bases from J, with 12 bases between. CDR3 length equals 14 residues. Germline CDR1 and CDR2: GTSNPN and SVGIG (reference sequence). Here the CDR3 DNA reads TGTGCCTGGAGTAAGGAGGTCTGGAATCAGCCCCAGCATTTT. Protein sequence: CAWSKEVWNQPQHF.

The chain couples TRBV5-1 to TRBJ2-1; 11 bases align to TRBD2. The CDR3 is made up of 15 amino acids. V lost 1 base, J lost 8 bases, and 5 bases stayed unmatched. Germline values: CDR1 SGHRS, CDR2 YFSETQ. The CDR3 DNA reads TGCGCCAGCAGCTTGACTAGCGGGAGTTTATATGAGCAGTTCTTC. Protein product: CASSLTSGSLYEQFF.

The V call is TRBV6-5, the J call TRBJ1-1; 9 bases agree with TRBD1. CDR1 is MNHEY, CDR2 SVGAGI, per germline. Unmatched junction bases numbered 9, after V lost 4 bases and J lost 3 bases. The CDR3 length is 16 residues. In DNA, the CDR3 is TGTGCCAGCAGTTCCACCGGGACAGGGAGGTACACTGAAGCTTTCTTT. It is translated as CASSSTGTGRYTEAFF.

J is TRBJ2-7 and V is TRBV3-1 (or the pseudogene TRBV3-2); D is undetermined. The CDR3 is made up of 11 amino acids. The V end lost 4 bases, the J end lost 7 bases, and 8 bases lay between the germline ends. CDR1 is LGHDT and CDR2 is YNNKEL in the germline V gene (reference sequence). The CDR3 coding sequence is TGTGCCAGCAGCCTGAGAAATGAGCAGTACTTC. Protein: CASSLRNEQYF.

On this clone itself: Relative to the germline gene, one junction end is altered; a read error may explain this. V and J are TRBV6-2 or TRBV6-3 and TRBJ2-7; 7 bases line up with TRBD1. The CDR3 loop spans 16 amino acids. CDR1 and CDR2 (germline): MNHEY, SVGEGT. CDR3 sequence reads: CASSYSGDRPLYEQSF. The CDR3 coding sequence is TGTGCCAGCAGTTACTCAGGGGACAGACCTCTCTACGAGCAGTCCTTC.

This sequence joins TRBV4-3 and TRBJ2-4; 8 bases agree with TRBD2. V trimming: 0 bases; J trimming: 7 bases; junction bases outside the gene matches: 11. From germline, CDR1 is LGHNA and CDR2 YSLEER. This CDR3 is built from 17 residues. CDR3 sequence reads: CASSQEHGRGGWNIQYF. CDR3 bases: TGCGCCAGCAGCCAAGAACACGGGAGGGGGGGTTGGAACATTCAGTACTTC.